This T cell receptor (beta chain) was sequenced for a study of T cell responses to AZD1222 COVID-19 vaccine. This clone was observed a few times. Produced via immunoSEQ multiplex PCR; TCRdb's table is partial and in-frame only. This sample has 150,000 to 200,000 clones, with around 94% found just once. CDR1 is KGHDR and CDR2 is SFDVKD in the germline V gene. The CDR3 covers 13 residues. Deletions cut 2 bases from V and 9 bases from J, with 12 bases between. This clonotype was sampled from an adult in good health. V is TRBV24-1 and J is TRBJ1-1; D is unresolved. Sequencing used peripheral blood, obtained on day 0 of AZD1222 vaccination. The CDR3 DNA follows: TGTGCCACCAGTGATTATGGCAGCCGACAAGCTTTCTTT. Amino acid sequence: CATSDYGSRQAFF.